The clone carrying this T cell receptor (beta chain) was counted once. As originally analysed: The authors estimated nucleated cell counts from reference gene primer amplification. Sequenced by immunoSEQ multiplex PCR; TCRdb stores in-frame clones only, minus some. V and J calls plus clone size are reproduced from that table; the DNA served to infer D and trimming. The sample records about 74,000 clones, roughly 88% being singletons. This specimen belongs to a study of blood T cell repertoires in COVID-19. Study as a whole: The United States, Italy and Spain supplied acute and convalescent COVID-19 samples. T cells, B-cell-depleted T cells, or PBMCs supplied cDNA or gDNA.

This receptor was taken from a woman aged 80 or over with active or convalescent COVID-19. The sequenced material came from peripheral blood.

Here the CDR3 DNA reads TGTGCCAGCAGCCCCCGGGGGGTGGCTGAAAAACTGTTTTTT. It specifies CASSPRGVAEKLFF. The V call is TRBV4-2, the J call TRBJ1-4, with D tentatively TRBD1 (5 bases). CDR3 length: 14 amino acids. Trimming took off 4 bases at V and 7 bases at J, with 13 bases between the two ends. The germline CDR1 and CDR2 sequences are LGHNA and YNFKEQ.